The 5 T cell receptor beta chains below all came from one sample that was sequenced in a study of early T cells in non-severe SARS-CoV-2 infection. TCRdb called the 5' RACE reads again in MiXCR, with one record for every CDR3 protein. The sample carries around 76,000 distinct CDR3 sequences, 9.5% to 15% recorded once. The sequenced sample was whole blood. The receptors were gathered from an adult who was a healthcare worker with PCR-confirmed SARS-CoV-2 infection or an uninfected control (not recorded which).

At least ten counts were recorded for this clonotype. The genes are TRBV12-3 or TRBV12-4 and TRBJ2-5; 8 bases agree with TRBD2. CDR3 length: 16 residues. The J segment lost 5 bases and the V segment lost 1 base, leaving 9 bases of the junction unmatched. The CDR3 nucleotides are TGTGCCAGCAGTTTAGGCCCTCGGGAGGGGCAGGAGACCCAGTACTTC. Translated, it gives CASSLGPREGQETQYF.

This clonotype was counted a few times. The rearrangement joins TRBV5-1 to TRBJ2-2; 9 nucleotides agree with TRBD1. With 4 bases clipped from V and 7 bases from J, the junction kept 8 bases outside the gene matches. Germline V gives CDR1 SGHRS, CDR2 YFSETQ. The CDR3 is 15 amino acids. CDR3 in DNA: TGCGCCAGCAGCGAACGGACAGGGGATGACGGGGAGCTGTTTTTT. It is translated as CASSERTGDDGELFF.

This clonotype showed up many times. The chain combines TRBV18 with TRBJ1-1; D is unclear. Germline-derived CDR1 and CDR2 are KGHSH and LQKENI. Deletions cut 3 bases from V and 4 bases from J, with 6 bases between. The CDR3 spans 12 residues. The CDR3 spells CASSPQLTEAFF. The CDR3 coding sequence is TGTGCCAGCTCACCCCAACTCACTGAAGCTTTCTTT.

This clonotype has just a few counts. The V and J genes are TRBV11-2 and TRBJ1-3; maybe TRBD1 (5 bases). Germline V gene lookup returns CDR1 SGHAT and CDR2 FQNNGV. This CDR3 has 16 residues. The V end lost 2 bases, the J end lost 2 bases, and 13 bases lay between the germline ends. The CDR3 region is CASSLRFAGPGNTIYF. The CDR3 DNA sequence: TGTGCCAGCAGCTTAAGGTTTGCGGGACCTGGAAACACCATATATTTT.

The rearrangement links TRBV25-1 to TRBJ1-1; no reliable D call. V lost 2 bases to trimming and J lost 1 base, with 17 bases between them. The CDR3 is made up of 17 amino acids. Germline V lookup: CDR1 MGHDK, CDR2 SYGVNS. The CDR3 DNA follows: TGTGCCAGCAGTGAAAATTTTGGCAGCCCAACGAACACTGAAGCTTTCTTT. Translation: CASSENFGSPTNTEAFF.